Reported below is one T cell receptor beta chain. What it binds is unknown. The time point here: patch test 1, 2 weeks after DPC sensitization. Documented treatment: therapeutic diphenylcyclopropenone sensitization with weekly scalp DPC. One entry per CDR3 protein results from TCRdb running MiXCR on the RACE reads. Of 79,000 or so distinct CDR3 sequences listed, 25% to 40% are singletons. This entry belongs to a study of human T cells and chemical hapten exposure. General observations from the study: Healthy people's immune response may differ from that of the donors, who had alopecia. A positive correlation with patch test score was found for PT1 expanded TCR counts. Compared with pre-sensitization or healthy control sets, expanded TCRs clustered more.

The trim removed 5 bases at V and 7 bases at J, leaving 2 bases unmatched. The CDR3 length is 11 residues. From germline, CDR1 is MNHNY and CDR2 SVGAGI (reference sequence). Sequences were derived from whole blood, sampled in connection with sensitization to the hapten diphenylcyclopropenone (DPC). The gene calls are TRBV6-6 and TRBJ2-7; 7 nucleotides match TRBD1. This TCR was recovered from a man aged 35-49 years with alopecia areata. Some clones in this sample may be carry-over from other donors' samples. The CDR3 protein is CASSTGAEQYF. Here the CDR3 DNA reads TGTGCCAGCAGTACAGGGGCGGAGCAGTACTTC.